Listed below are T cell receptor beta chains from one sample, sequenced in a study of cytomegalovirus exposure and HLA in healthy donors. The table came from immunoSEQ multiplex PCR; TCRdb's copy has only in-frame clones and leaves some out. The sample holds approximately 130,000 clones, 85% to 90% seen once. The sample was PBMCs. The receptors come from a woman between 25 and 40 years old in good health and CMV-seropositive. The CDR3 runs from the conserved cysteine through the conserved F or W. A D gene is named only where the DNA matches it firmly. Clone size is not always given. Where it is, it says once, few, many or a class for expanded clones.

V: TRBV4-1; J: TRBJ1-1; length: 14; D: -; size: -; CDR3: CASSQLGRNTEAFF; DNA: TGCGCCAGCAGCCAGCTGGGGCGGAACACTGAAGCTTTCTTT
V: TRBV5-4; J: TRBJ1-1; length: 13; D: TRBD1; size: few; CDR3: CASSGTVNTEAFF; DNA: TGTGCCAGCAGTGGGACAGTGAACACTGAAGCTTTCTTT
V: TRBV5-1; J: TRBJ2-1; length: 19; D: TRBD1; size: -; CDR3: CASFPGQGYRTFIYNEQFF; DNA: TGCGCCAGCTTCCCGGGACAGGGTTACCGAACCTTTATTTACAATGAGCAGTTCTTC
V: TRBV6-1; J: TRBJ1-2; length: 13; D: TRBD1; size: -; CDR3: CASSGTGLYGYTF; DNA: TGTGCCAGCAGCGGGACAGGGCTCTATGGCTACACCTTC
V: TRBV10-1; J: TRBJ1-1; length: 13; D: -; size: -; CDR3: CASSKGVSTEAFF; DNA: TGCGCCAGCAGTAAGGGGGTCAGCACTGAAGCTTTCTTT
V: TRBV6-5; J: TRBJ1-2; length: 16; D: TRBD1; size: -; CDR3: CASSFPWDRGNYGYTF; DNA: TGTGCCAGCAGTTTTCCCTGGGACAGGGGAAACTATGGCTACACCTTC
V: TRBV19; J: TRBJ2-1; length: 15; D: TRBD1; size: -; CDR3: CASRGGQARRDEQFF; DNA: TGTGCCAGTAGGGGGGGACAGGCCCGGCGGGATGAGCAGTTCTTC
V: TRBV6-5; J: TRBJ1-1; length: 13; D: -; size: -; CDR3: CASSWRENTEAFF; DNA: TGTGCCAGCAGTTGGCGGGAGAACACTGAAGCTTTCTTT
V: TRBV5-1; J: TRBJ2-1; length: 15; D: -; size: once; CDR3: CASSLTSPSYNEQFF; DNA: TGCGCCAGCAGTCTCACTTCTCCCTCCTACAATGAGCAGTTCTTC
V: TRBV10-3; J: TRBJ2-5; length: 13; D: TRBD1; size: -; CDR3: CAIRTGERETQYF; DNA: TGTGCCATCCGGACAGGGGAGAGGGAGACCCAGTACTTC
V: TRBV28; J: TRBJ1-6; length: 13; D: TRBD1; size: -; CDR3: CASSLDRDSPLHF; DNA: TGTGCCAGCAGTTTAGACAGGGACTCACCCCTCCACTTT
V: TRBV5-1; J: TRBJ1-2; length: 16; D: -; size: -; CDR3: CASSSKTPGGGYGYTF; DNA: TGCGCCAGCAGCTCCAAAACGCCCGGGGGGGGGTATGGCTACACCTTC
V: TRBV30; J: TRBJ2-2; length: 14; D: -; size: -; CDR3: CAWSLTGSTGELFF; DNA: TGTGCCTGGAGTCTCACAGGTTCCACCGGGGAGCTGTTTTTT
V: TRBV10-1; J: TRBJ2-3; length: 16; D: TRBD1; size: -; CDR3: CASSEGKGQGGDTQYF; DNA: TGCGCCAGCAGTGAAGGCAAGGGACAGGGTGGAGATACGCAGTATTTT
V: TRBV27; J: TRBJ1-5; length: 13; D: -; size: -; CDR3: CASGPGVNQPQHF; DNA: TGTGCCAGTGGCCCGGGGGTCAATCAGCCCCAGCATTTT
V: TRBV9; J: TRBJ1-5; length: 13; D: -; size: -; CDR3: CASSLDSYQPQHF; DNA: TGTGCCAGCAGCCTCGACAGCTATCAGCCCCAGCATTTT
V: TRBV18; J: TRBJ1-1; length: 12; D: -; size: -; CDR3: CASSPAGTEAFF; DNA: TGTGCCAGCTCACCGGCGGGGACTGAAGCTTTCTTT
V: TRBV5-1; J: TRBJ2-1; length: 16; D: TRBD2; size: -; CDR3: CASSPGLAGMGNEQFF; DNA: TGCGCCAGCAGCCCCGGACTAGCGGGGATGGGGAATGAGCAGTTCTTC
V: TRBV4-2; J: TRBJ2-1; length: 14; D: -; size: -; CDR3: CASSQERRTNEQFF; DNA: TGTGCCAGCAGCCAAGAGCGCCGCACCAATGAGCAGTTCTTC
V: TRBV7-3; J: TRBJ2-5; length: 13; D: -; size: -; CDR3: CASSQGTQETQYF; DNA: TGTGCCAGCAGCCAAGGGACACAAGAGACCCAGTACTTC
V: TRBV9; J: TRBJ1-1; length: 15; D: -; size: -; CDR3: CASSVVLSGDTEAFF; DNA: TGTGCCAGCAGCGTAGTCCTCTCAGGGGACACTGAAGCTTTCTTT
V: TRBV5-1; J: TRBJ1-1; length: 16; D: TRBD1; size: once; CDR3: CASSFGTGHWNTEAFF; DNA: TGCGCCAGCAGCTTTGGGACAGGGCATTGGAACACTGAAGCTTTCTTT
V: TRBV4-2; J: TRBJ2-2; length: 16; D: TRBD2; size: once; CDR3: CASSQVLAGGSGELFF; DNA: TGTGCCAGCAGCCAAGTACTAGCGGGGGGATCCGGGGAGCTGTTTTTT
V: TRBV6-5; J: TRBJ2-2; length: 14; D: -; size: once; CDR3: CASRPGQNTGELFF; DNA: TGTGCCAGCAGACCCGGTCAAAACACCGGGGAGCTGTTTTTT
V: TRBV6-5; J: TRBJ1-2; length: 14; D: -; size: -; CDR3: CASSYVGANYGYTF; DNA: TGTGCCAGCAGTTACGTGGGAGCTAACTATGGCTACACCTTC
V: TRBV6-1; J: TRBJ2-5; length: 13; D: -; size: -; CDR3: CASSDTPHEARYF; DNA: TGTGCCAGCAGTGATACCCCCCACGAGGCCCGGTACTTC
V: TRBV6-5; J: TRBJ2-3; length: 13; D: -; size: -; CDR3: CAIRSEGTDTQYF; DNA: TGTGCCATCAGATCCGAGGGCACAGATACGCAGTATTTT
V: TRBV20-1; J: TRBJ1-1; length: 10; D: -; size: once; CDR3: CSVGGAEAFF; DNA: TGCAGTGTGGGGGGAGCTGAAGCTTTCTTT
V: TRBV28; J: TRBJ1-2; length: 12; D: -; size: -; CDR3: CASSLRGTGYTF; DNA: TGTGCCAGCAGTTTGCGAGGGACAGGCTACACCTTC
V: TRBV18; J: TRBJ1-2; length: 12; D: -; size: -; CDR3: CASSNSLYGYTF; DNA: TGTGCCAGCTCAAACAGCCTCTATGGCTACACCTTC
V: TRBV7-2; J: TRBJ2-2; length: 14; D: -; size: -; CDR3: CASSLVPFTGELFF; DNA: TGTGCCAGCAGCTTAGTCCCATTCACCGGGGAGCTGTTTTTT
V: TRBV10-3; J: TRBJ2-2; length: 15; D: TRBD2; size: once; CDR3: CAISEAGINTGELFF; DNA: TGTGCCATCAGTGAAGCGGGGATAAACACCGGGGAGCTGTTTTTT
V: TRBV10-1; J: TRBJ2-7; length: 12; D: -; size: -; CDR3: CASGGSPYEQYF; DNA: TGCGCCAGTGGGGGGAGTCCCTACGAGCAGTACTTC
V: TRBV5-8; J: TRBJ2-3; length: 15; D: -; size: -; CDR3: CASSLEGGYTDTQYF; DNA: TGTGCCAGCAGCTTGGAGGGCGGGTATACAGATACGCAGTATTTT
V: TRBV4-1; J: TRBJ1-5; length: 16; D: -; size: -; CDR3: CASSQGWTLSNQPQHF; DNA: TGCGCCAGCAGCCAAGGATGGACACTAAGCAATCAGCCCCAGCATTTT
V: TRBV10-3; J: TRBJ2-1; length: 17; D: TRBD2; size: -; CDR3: CAIRGGSARSSYNEQFF; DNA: TGTGCCATCAGAGGCGGGAGCGCACGGAGCTCCTACAATGAGCAGTTCTTC
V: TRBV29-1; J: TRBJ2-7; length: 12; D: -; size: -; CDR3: CSVGTRAYEQYF; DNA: TGCAGCGTCGGGACAAGAGCCTACGAGCAGTACTTC
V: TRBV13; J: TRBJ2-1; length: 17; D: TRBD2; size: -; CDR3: CASSLERTSGAYNEQFF; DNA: TGTGCCAGCAGCTTAGAGCGGACTAGCGGAGCCTACAATGAGCAGTTCTTC
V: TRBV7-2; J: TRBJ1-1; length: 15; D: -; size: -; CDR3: CASSLNGGMLTEAFF; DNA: TGTGCCAGCAGCTTAAATGGGGGGATGCTCACTGAAGCTTTCTTT
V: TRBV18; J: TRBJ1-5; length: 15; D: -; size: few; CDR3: CASSPLSGNNQPQHF; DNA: TGTGCCAGCTCACCACTGTCAGGGAACAATCAGCCCCAGCATTTT
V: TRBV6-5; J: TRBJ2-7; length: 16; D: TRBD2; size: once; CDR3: CASSYSRLAGAYEQYF; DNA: TGTGCCAGCAGTTATTCCCGACTAGCGGGGGCCTACGAGCAGTACTTC
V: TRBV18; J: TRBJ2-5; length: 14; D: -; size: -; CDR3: CASSPGQFQETQYF; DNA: TGTGCCAGCTCACCAGGACAGTTTCAAGAGACCCAGTACTTC
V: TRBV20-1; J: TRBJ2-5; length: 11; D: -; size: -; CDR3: CSAKKRETQYF; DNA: TGCAGTGCTAAGAAGAGGGAGACCCAGTACTTC
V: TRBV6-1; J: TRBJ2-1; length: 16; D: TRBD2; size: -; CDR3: CASSEEGGGAYNEQFF; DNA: TGTGCCAGCAGTGAAGAGGGCGGGGGAGCCTACAATGAGCAGTTCTTC
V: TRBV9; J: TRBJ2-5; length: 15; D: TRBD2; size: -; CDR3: CASSGTSGGAETQYF; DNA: TGTGCCAGCAGCGGAACTAGCGGGGGGGCAGAGACCCAGTACTTC
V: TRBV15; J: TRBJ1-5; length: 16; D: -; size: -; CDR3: CATSRDPHRPDQPQHF; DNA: TGTGCCACCAGCAGAGATCCACACCGTCCCGATCAGCCCCAGCATTTT
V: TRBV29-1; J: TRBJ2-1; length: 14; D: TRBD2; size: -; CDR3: CSVVSGRNFNEQFF; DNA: TGCAGCGTCGTTAGCGGGAGAAATTTTAATGAGCAGTTCTTC
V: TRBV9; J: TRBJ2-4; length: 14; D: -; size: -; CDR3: CASSTAGLDNIQYF; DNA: TGTGCCAGCAGCACCGCTGGCCTAGACAACATTCAGTACTTC
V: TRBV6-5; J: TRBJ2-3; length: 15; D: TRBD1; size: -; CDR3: CASSSGQGGPDTQYF; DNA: TGTGCCAGCAGCAGCGGACAGGGAGGACCAGATACGCAGTATTTT
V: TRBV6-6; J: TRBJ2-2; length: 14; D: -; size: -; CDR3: CASRVGANTGELFF; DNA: TGTGCCAGCAGGGTCGGGGCGAACACCGGGGAGCTGTTTTTT
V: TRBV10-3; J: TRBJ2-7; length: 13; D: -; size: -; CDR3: CAISAGSSYEQYF; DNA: TGCGCCATCAGCGCCGGGTCCTCCTACGAGCAGTACTTC
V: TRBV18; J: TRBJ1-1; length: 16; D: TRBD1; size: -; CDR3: CASSLLPNGQGMLAFF; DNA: TGTGCCAGCTCACTCCTCCCCAATGGACAGGGAATGCTTGCTTTCTTT
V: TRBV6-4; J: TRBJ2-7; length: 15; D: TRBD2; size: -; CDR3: CASRIGLAGAYEQYF; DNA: TGTGCCAGCAGGATAGGACTAGCGGGGGCCTACGAGCAGTACTTC
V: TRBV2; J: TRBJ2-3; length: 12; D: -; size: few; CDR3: CASREGTDTQYF; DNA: TGTGCCAGCCGCGAGGGCACAGATACGCAGTATTTT
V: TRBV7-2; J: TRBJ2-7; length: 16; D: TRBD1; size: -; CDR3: CASSSPGRGPSYEQYF; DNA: TGTGCCAGCAGCTCCCCAGGCAGGGGGCCCTCCTACGAGCAGTACTTC
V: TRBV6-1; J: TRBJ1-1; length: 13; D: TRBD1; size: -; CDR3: CASRTGGGTEAFF; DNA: TGTGCCAGCAGGACAGGGGGAGGCACTGAAGCTTTCTTT